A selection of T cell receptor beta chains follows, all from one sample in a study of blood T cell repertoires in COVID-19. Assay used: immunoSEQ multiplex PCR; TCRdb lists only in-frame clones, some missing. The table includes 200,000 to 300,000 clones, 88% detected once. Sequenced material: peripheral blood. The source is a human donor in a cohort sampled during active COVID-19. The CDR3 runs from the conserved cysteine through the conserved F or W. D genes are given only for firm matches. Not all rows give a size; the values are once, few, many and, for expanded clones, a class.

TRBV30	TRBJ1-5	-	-	CAWKAGFSQPQHF	TGTGCCTGGAAGGCAGGGTTTAGCCAGCCCCAGCATTTT
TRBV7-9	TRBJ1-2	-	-	CASSLGEVFEGYTF	TGTGCCAGCAGCTTAGGGGAGGTTTTTGAAGGCTACACCTTC
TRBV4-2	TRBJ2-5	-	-	CASSGRDGQETQYF	TGTGCCAGCAGTGGGCGGGACGGCCAAGAGACCCAGTACTTC
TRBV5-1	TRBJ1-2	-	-	CASSSYNREIYGYTF	TGCGCCAGCAGCTCCTACAACCGGGAGATCTATGGCTACACCTTC
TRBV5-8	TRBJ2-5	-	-	CASSLVTGWKTQYF	TGTGCCAGCAGCTTGGTTACAGGGTGGAAGACCCAGTACTTC
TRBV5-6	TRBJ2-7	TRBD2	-	CASSESSGRSYEQYF	TGTGCCAGCAGCGAGTCTAGCGGGAGGTCTTACGAGCAGTACTTC
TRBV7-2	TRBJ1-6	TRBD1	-	CASSFPLGTGWNSPLHF	TGTGCCAGCAGCTTCCCCTTAGGGACAGGGTGGAATTCACCCCTCCACTTT
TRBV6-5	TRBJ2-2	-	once	CASSWGESNTGELFF	TGTGCCAGCAGCTGGGGAGAATCTAACACCGGGGAGCTGTTTTTT
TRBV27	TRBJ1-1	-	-	CASSLFGHLEGTEAFF	TGTGCCAGCAGTTTGTTTGGACATCTCGAAGGAACTGAAGCTTTCTTT
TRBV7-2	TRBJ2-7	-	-	CASSAYGQLAYF	TGTGCCAGCAGCGCATATGGACAGCTTGCTTACTTC
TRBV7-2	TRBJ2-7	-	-	CASSLSRSSYEQYF	TGTGCCAGCAGCTTAAGCCGAAGCTCCTACGAGCAGTACTTC
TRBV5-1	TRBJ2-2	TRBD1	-	CASSLTGQGGNTGELFF	TGCGCCAGCAGCTTGACCGGACAGGGAGGGAACACCGGGGAGCTGTTTTTT
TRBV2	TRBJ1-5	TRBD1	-	CASSERGTGRFGQPQHF	TGTGCCAGCAGTGAAAGGGGGACAGGGAGGTTCGGTCAGCCCCAGCATTTT
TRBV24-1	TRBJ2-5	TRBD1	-	CATSARTGDRETQYF	TGTGCCACCAGTGCTAGGACAGGGGACCGGGAGACCCAGTACTTC
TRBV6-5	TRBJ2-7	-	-	CASSSGTPRFWQYF	TGTGCCAGCAGCTCCGGGACTCCCCGGTTTTGGCAGTACTTC
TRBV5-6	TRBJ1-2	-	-	CASSFTTGSGGYTF	TGTGCCAGCAGCTTTACCACAGGGAGCGGAGGCTACACCTTC
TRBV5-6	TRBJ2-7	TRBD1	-	CASSYSGTGGYEQYF	TGTGCCAGCTCATACTCCGGGACAGGGGGCTACGAGCAGTACTTC
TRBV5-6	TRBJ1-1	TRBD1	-	CASSLDRGVAFF	TGTGCCAGCAGCTTGGACAGGGGGGTAGCTTTCTTT
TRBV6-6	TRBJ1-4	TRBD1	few	CASSPRGQANEKLFF	TGTGCCAGCAGTCCTCGGGGACAGGCCAATGAAAAACTGTTTTTT
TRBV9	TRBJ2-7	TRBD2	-	CASSVRTSSNSEQYF	TGTGCCAGCAGCGTACGGACTAGCTCCAATTCCGAGCAGTACTTC
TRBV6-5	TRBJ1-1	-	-	CASSRGQRNTEAFF	TGTGCCAGCAGTCGAGGACAGAGGAACACTGAAGCTTTCTTT
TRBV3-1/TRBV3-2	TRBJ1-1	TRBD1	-	CASSQMGQGRNTEAFF	TGTGCCAGCAGCCAAATGGGACAGGGTAGGAACACTGAAGCTTTCTTT
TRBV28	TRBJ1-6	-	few	CASSLGVQGWNNSPLHF	TGTGCCAGCAGTTTAGGGGTGCAGGGGTGGAATAATTCACCCCTCCACTTT
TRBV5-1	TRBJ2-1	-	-	CASSLDSNSYNEQFF	TGCGCCAGCAGCCTGGACAGTAATTCCTACAATGAGCAGTTCTTC